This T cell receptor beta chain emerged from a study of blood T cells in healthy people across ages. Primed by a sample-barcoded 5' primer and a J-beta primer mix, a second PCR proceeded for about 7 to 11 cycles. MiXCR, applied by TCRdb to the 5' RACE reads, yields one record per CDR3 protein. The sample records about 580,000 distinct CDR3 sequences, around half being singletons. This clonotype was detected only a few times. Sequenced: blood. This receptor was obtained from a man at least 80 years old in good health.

The CDR3 sequence is CASSSVRTSGSTHEQFF. CDR3 bases: TGTGCCAGCAGCTCAGTTCGGACTAGCGGGAGTACCCATGAGCAGTTCTTC. The J gene is TRBJ2-1, the V gene TRBV7-9; 13 bases are shared with TRBD2. CDR1 is SEHNR, CDR2 FQNEAQ, per germline (reference sequence). The CDR3 length is 17 residues. J gave up 8 bases and V 4 bases, and 11 bases lay outside the gene matches. The complete variable domain, with remaining parts taken from reference TRBV7-9 and TRBJ2-1, reads DTGVSQNPRHKITKRGQNVTFRCDPISEHNRLYWYRQTLGQGPEFLTYFQNEAQLEKSRLLSDRFSAERPKGSFSTLEIQRTEQGDSAMYLCASSSVRTSGSTHEQFFGPGTRLTVL.